This note documents a single TCR beta chain sequence. This sample was included in a study of early T cells in non-severe SARS-CoV-2 infection. Individual cDNA molecules received unique molecular identifiers. TCRdb called the 5' RACE reads again in MiXCR, with one record for every CDR3 protein. Among about 98,000 distinct CDR3 sequences listed, around 14% were seen once. The CDR3 runs 15 residues. The germline V and J ends were trimmed by 5 bases and 0 bases, with 13 bases remaining between them. Germline V gene data show CDR1 as SGDLS and CDR2 as YYNGEE. This chain joins TRBV9 and TRBJ2-3; possibly TRBD2 for D (6 bases). Material: whole blood. This clonotype was sampled from an adult who was a healthcare worker with PCR-confirmed SARS-CoV-2 infection or an uninfected control (not recorded which). CDR3 sequence reads: CASSETGTSTDTQYF. The CDR3 bases are TGTGCCAGCAGTGAGACCGGGACTAGCACAGATACGCAGTATTTT.